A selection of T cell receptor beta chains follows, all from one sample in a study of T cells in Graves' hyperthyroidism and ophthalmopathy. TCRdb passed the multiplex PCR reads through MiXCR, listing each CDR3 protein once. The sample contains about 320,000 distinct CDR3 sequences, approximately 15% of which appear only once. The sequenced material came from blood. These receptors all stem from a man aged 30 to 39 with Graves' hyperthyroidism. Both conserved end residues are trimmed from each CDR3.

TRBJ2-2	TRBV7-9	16	ASSLVGSYWANTGELF
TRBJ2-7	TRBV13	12	ASSLGPFKAEQY
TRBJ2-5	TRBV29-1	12	SVDPLAGVETQY
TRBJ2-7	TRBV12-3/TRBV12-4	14	ASSFEDGRAEYEQY
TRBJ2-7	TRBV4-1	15	ASSQRLADYPSYEQY
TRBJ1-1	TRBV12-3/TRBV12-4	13	ASRPAGHLNTEAF
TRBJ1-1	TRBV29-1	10	SPVQRNTEAF
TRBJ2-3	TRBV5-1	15	ASSYYLGQGAGDTQY
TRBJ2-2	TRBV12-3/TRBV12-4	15	ASSLGRRYLNTGELF
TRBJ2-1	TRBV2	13	ASSLDRVPYNEQF
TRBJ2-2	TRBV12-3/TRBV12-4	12	ASRATVNTGELF
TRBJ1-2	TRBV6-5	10	ASSYSGYGYT
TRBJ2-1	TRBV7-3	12	ASSLRASGNEQF
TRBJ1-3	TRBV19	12	ASSRGPSGNTIY
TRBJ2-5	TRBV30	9	AWSVKETQY
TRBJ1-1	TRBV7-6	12	ASSLGWANTEAF